Listed here is a single T cell receptor beta chain. The data were obtained in a study of blood T cell repertoires in COVID-19. As for the study in general: Sources were T cells, B-cell-depleted T cells, or PBMCs; the material itself was cDNA or gDNA.

V lost 4 bases, J lost 10 bases, and 9 bases stayed unmatched. Germline values: CDR1 MGHDK, CDR2 SYGVNS. The CDR3 has 13 residues. Per the study methods: Amplification of reference gene primers was used by the study to estimate nucleated cell counts. Using immunoSEQ multiplex PCR, the repertoire was profiled, and TCRdb retains in-frame clones only, with some absent. Clone size and V and J calls were adopted from that table, with D and trimming inferred from the DNA. This table holds 60,000 to 75,000 clones, approximately 85% found once. The gene calls are TRBV25-1 and TRBJ1-1; 7 bases map to TRBD1. This receptor was obtained from a human donor in a cohort sampled during active COVID-19. Source material: peripheral blood. In DNA, the CDR3 is TGTGCCAGCAGTGGGGACAGAGGGGTACGAGCTTTCTTT. This sequence encodes CASSGDRGVRAFF.